The rows below give T cell receptor beta chains drawn from one sample of a study of shared clonotypes between healthy human individuals. Sequencing was performed with immunoSEQ multiplex PCR; in TCRdb, only in-frame clones are kept and a portion is missing. Among 950,000 to 1,100,000 clones listed, around 74% were seen once. Sequenced sample: memory CD4+ T cells sorted from blood. The receptors come from a man between 18 and 29 years old in good health. The CDR3 runs from the conserved cysteine through the conserved F or W. Fields, in order: CDR3 DNA, CDR3 protein, V gene, J gene, clone size, D gene. A D gene is named only where the DNA matches it firmly. Clone size, where shown, is once, few, many, or a class for clones that have expanded.

TGTGCCAGCTCACGGGAACAGGGGGCGTATGGCTACACCTTC,CASSREQGAYGYTF,TRBV18,TRBJ1-2,-,TRBD1
TGTGCCAGCAGCGCGGACAGATTTACCTACGAGCAGTACTTC,CASSADRFTYEQYF,TRBV7-2,TRBJ2-7,-,-
TGCGCCAGCAGCTGGACTAGCGGGGGCCCGGGGACCCAGTACTTC,CASSWTSGGPGTQYF,TRBV5-1,TRBJ2-5,-,TRBD2
TGCAGCGTTGAACCCCCAACTAACTATGGCTACACCTTC,CSVEPPTNYGYTF,TRBV29-1,TRBJ1-2,many,-
TGTGCCAGCAGTACCAGGGGGCCTGGGGCCAACGTCCTGACTTTC,CASSTRGPGANVLTF,TRBV6-5,TRBJ2-6,-,TRBD1
TGTGCCATCAGTGAGTCACTAGCGACCACAGATACGCAGTATTTT,CAISESLATTDTQYF,TRBV10-3,TRBJ2-3,-,TRBD2
TGCGCCAGCAGTCATCCCGGGGCCTACGAGCAGTACTTC,CASSHPGAYEQYF,TRBV23-1,TRBJ2-7,-,-
TGCGCCAGCAGCTTGAACAGGGCTGACGAAAAACTGTTTTTT,CASSLNRADEKLFF,TRBV5-1,TRBJ1-4,-,-
TGTGCCAGCAGGGCCGGGACCTCCTATAATTCACCCCTCCACTTT,CASRAGTSYNSPLHF,TRBV5-6,TRBJ1-6,-,-
TGTGCCAGCAGCAACTTCCCCCTAAGCGGGGGAGGAAATGAGCAGTTCTTC,CASSNFPLSGGGNEQFF,TRBV21-1,TRBJ2-1,once,-
TGTGCCAGCAGCCCCGGGGGGCGGGCTGAAAAACTGTTTTTT,CASSPGGRAEKLFF,TRBV28,TRBJ1-4,-,-
TGTGCCAGCAGCGTAGAAGGTGGCTCTGGAAACACCATATATTTT,CASSVEGGSGNTIYF,TRBV9,TRBJ1-3,-,-
TGTGCCAGCAGTTCCCCCTTGGTCATGAACACTGAAGCTTTCTTT,CASSSPLVMNTEAFF,TRBV28,TRBJ1-1,-,-
TGTGCCAGCAGCCTTAGGGTTACCTCTGGAAACACCATATATTTT,CASSLRVTSGNTIYF,TRBV7-6,TRBJ1-3,-,-
TGCGCCAGCAGCTTGGTCCCCGGGACTAGCGGGAGGGGGGAGCAGTTCTTC,CASSLVPGTSGRGEQFF,TRBV5-1,TRBJ2-1,-,TRBD2
TGTGCCAGCAGTGACTGGACTAGCGGGATTTACAATGAGCAGTTCTTC,CASSDWTSGIYNEQFF,TRBV25-1,TRBJ2-1,-,TRBD2
TGCGCCAGCAGCTTGGTTGGTGACCTCTGGGATACGCAGTATTTT,CASSLVGDLWDTQYF,TRBV5-1,TRBJ2-3,-,-
TGCGCCAGCGGTGCCGGGACTGGTGTCACAGATACGCAGTATTTT,CASGAGTGVTDTQYF,TRBV5-1,TRBJ2-3,-,-
TGTGCCAGCAGCTTGGAGGCTAGCGGACAAGAGACCCAGTACTTC,CASSLEASGQETQYF,TRBV5-4,TRBJ2-5,-,TRBD2
TGCGCCAGCAGCCAAGATCGTGGTGAGCAGTTCTTC,CASSQDRGEQFF,TRBV4-1,TRBJ2-1,once,-
TGTGCCAGCAGCTTTCAGACAGGGATGAACACTGAAGCTTTCTTT,CASSFQTGMNTEAFF,TRBV7-2,TRBJ1-1,-,TRBD1
TGTGCCAGCCTCGGGGGCAGGGTCGGCGAGCAGTACTTC,CASLGGRVGEQYF,TRBV28,TRBJ2-7,-,-
TGTGCCAGCAGGAGGGGGCTAGCGGGAGACATAGATACGCAGTATTTT,CASRRGLAGDIDTQYF,TRBV2,TRBJ2-3,-,TRBD2
TGCGCCAGCAGTTACCGATCGACTAGAGACAATGAGCAGTTCTTC,CASSYRSTRDNEQFF,TRBV5-1,TRBJ2-1,many,-
TGTGCCAGCAGCCAGGGACAGGGGGCTAACTATGGCTACACCTTC,CASSQGQGANYGYTF,TRBV11-2,TRBJ1-2,-,TRBD1
TGTGCCAGTGGGGAGTCAATCACAGATACGCAGTATTTT,CASGESITDTQYF,TRBV7-3,TRBJ2-3,-,-
TGTGCCAGCAGCTTAGTAGGGATGGGAACTGAAGCTTTCTTT,CASSLVGMGTEAFF,TRBV7-2,TRBJ1-1,-,-
TGTGCCAGCAGTCAGGGATCGATGAACACTGAAGCTTTCTTT,CASSQGSMNTEAFF,TRBV7-3,TRBJ1-1,-,-
TGTGCCAGCAGCACGGGACTAGGAAGCTCTGGAAACACCATATATTTT,CASSTGLGSSGNTIYF,TRBV5-4,TRBJ1-3,-,-
TGTGCCAGCCGACTGTCACAGGGTGCGAATGAAAAACTGTTTTTT,CASRLSQGANEKLFF,TRBV6-5,TRBJ1-4,-,-
TGTGCCAGCAGCTTAGCGGGGGGCGTTCAAGATGCCCAGTACTTC,CASSLAGGVQDAQYF,TRBV11-2,TRBJ2-5,-,-
TGTGCCAGCCCCCCCCCGGGGGGGGGCACAGATACGCAGTATTTT,CASPPPGGGTDTQYF,TRBV28,TRBJ2-3,-,TRBD2
TGTGCCAGCAAGGGTTGGTCGGCAACAATAGCCAAAAACATTCAGTACTTC,CASKGWSATIAKNIQYF,TRBV2,TRBJ2-4,few,-
TGCAGTGCCCACGACACTGAAGCTTTCTTT,CSAHDTEAFF,TRBV20-1,TRBJ1-1,-,-